The rows below give T cell receptor beta chains drawn from one sample of a study of T cell repertoires in cytomegalovirus infection. TCRdb recomputed calls from the reads with MiXCR, one row per CDR3 protein. The sample has fewer than 300,000 distinct CDR3 sequences, around 25% seen once. The sample comprised PBMCs. The receptors were sampled from a human donor in good health (CMV status not recorded). Some clones in this sample may be carry-over from other donors' samples. The CDR3 runs from the conserved cysteine through the conserved F or W. Fields, in order: clone size, V gene, D gene, J gene, CDR3 DNA, CDR3 protein. A D gene is named only where the DNA matches it firmly. Clone size is stated in some rows and not others, as once, few, many or a class when expanded.

clone size: many; V gene: TRBV7-2; D gene: NA; J gene: TRBJ1-2; CDR3 DNA: TGTGCCAGCAGCGCAGGACGGCAAAACTATGGCTACACCTTC; CDR3 protein: CASSAGRQNYGYTF
clone size: many; V gene: TRBV7-6; D gene: TRBD1; J gene: TRBJ2-1; CDR3 DNA: TGTGCCAGCAGCATAACCGGGACAGGGCTCAATGAGCAGTTCTTC; CDR3 protein: CASSITGTGLNEQFF
clone size: many; V gene: TRBV6-2/TRBV6-3; D gene: TRBD2; J gene: TRBJ2-3; CDR3 DNA: TGTGCCAGCAGTGGGGGGGTGTTTCGGGAGTATTTT; CDR3 protein: CASSGGVFREYF
clone size: NA; V gene: TRBV20-1; D gene: TRBD1; J gene: TRBJ1-2; CDR3 DNA: TGCAGTGCTGTTAGACAGGGGACGGGCGGCTACACCTTC; CDR3 protein: CSAVRQGTGGYTF
clone size: once; V gene: TRBV29-1; D gene: NA; J gene: TRBJ1-2; CDR3 DNA: TGCAGCGTTCGGAAGGAAACTTTACATGGCTACACCTTC; CDR3 protein: CSVRKETLHGYTF
clone size: many; V gene: TRBV7-2; D gene: NA; J gene: TRBJ1-2; CDR3 DNA: TGTGCCAGCACCCCCAAGGGGTTAACTAACTATGGCTACACCTTC; CDR3 protein: CASTPKGLTNYGYTF
clone size: few; V gene: TRBV19; D gene: NA; J gene: TRBJ1-5; CDR3 DNA: TGTGCCAGTAGTATTATTCAGGGTGGAAGGAGCAATCAGCCCCAGCATTTT; CDR3 protein: CASSIIQGGRSNQPQHF
clone size: NA; V gene: TRBV4-3; D gene: NA; J gene: TRBJ2-1; CDR3 DNA: TGCGCCAGCAGCCAAGATTATGGGTCCTACAATGAGCAGTTCTTC; CDR3 protein: CASSQDYGSYNEQFF
clone size: many; V gene: TRBV6-2/TRBV6-3; D gene: NA; J gene: TRBJ2-7; CDR3 DNA: TGTGCCAGCAGTAACGCCGAGGGTCGCCACGAGCAGTACTTC; CDR3 protein: CASSNAEGRHEQYF
clone size: NA; V gene: TRBV7-2; D gene: TRBD2; J gene: TRBJ2-1; CDR3 DNA: TGTGCCAGCAGCCTACGGACTAGTCAGAATGAGCAGTTCTTC; CDR3 protein: CASSLRTSQNEQFF
clone size: few; V gene: TRBV20-1; D gene: NA; J gene: TRBJ2-5; CDR3 DNA: TGCAGTGCTAGAGTAATAGGTGGGCAAGAGACCCAGTACTTC; CDR3 protein: CSARVIGGQETQYF
clone size: few; V gene: TRBV19; D gene: TRBD1; J gene: TRBJ2-7; CDR3 DNA: TGTGCCAGTAGTAACAGGGGTGGCTCCTACGAGCAGTACTTC; CDR3 protein: CASSNRGGSYEQYF
clone size: NA; V gene: TRBV27; D gene: NA; J gene: TRBJ2-6; CDR3 DNA: TGTGCCAGCACTACAGGGAACTCTGGGGCCAACGTCCTGACTTTC; CDR3 protein: CASTTGNSGANVLTF
clone size: few; V gene: TRBV6-5; D gene: NA; J gene: TRBJ2-2; CDR3 DNA: TGTGCCAGCCTGGGGGGTATCGGGGAGCTGTTTTTT; CDR3 protein: CASLGGIGELFF
clone size: many; V gene: TRBV7-2; D gene: NA; J gene: TRBJ1-2; CDR3 DNA: TGTGCCAGCAGCCTAACCTTTCACGGGCGGGGGAGCTATGGCTACACCTTC; CDR3 protein: CASSLTFHGRGSYGYTF
clone size: few; V gene: TRBV6-6; D gene: NA; J gene: TRBJ2-7; CDR3 DNA: TGTGCCAGCAGTTACGGCCAGGGGGGCGGCGAGCAGTACTTC; CDR3 protein: CASSYGQGGGEQYF
clone size: NA; V gene: TRBV27; D gene: NA; J gene: TRBJ1-2; CDR3 DNA: TGTGCCAGCAGTTTCGGGACACCAAACTATGGCTACACCTTC; CDR3 protein: CASSFGTPNYGYTF
clone size: NA; V gene: TRBV11-2; D gene: TRBD2; J gene: TRBJ2-1; CDR3 DNA: TGTGCCAGCAGCTTAAGGCGGGAGACCTATGAGCAGTTCTTC; CDR3 protein: CASSLRRETYEQFF
clone size: once; V gene: TRBV27; D gene: NA; J gene: TRBJ2-7; CDR3 DNA: TGTGCCAGCAGCACCAGGGGGGACCTCTCCTACGAGCAGTACTTC; CDR3 protein: CASSTRGDLSYEQYF
clone size: few; V gene: TRBV7-6; D gene: TRBD1; J gene: TRBJ1-1; CDR3 DNA: TGTGCCAGCAGCTTAGGGGGACAGGGGGTCCCCCAAGGTGAAGCTTTCTTT; CDR3 protein: CASSLGGQGVPQGEAFF
clone size: NA; V gene: TRBV20-1; D gene: NA; J gene: TRBJ2-1; CDR3 DNA: TGCAGGGCGGCTCAGGGCGGAAACTACAATGAGCAGTTCTTC; CDR3 protein: CRAAQGGNYNEQFF
clone size: NA; V gene: TRBV7-2; D gene: NA; J gene: TRBJ1-2; CDR3 DNA: TGTGCCAGCAGACAGGACAGCTGGACTTATCACTACACCTTC; CDR3 protein: CASRQDSWTYHYTF
clone size: many; V gene: TRBV7-2; D gene: NA; J gene: TRBJ2-6; CDR3 DNA: TGTGCCAGCAGCTTATATCGGGGGAGCTCTGGGGCCAACGTCCTGACTTTC; CDR3 protein: CASSLYRGSSGANVLTF
clone size: many; V gene: TRBV7-8; D gene: TRBD2; J gene: TRBJ2-7; CDR3 DNA: TGTGCCAGCAGCCCAAGGACTAGCGGGAGGCCCCCCTACGAGCAGTACTTC; CDR3 protein: CASSPRTSGRPPYEQYF
clone size: few; V gene: TRBV11-2; D gene: TRBD1; J gene: TRBJ1-6; CDR3 DNA: TGTGCCAGCAGCTTAAAATACCGGGACAGCGGTTCACCCCTCCACTTT; CDR3 protein: CASSLKYRDSGSPLHF
clone size: few; V gene: TRBV7-2; D gene: NA; J gene: TRBJ2-7; CDR3 DNA: TGTGCCAGCAGCTGGGCCAGTTCGAAGGAGCAGTACTTC; CDR3 protein: CASSWASSKEQYF
clone size: NA; V gene: TRBV20-1; D gene: TRBD1; J gene: TRBJ2-1; CDR3 DNA: TGCAGTGCCGCAGACAGGGGAGATGAGCAGTTCTTC; CDR3 protein: CSAADRGDEQFF
clone size: many; V gene: TRBV6-2/TRBV6-3; D gene: NA; J gene: TRBJ1-5; CDR3 DNA: TGTGCCAGCAGTCGATCGAACAGCAATCAGCCCCAGCATTTT; CDR3 protein: CASSRSNSNQPQHF
clone size: once; V gene: TRBV5-1; D gene: TRBD1; J gene: TRBJ1-4; CDR3 DNA: TGCGCCAGCAGCTTTACAGGGGGCGGTGAAAAACTGTTTTTT; CDR3 protein: CASSFTGGGEKLFF